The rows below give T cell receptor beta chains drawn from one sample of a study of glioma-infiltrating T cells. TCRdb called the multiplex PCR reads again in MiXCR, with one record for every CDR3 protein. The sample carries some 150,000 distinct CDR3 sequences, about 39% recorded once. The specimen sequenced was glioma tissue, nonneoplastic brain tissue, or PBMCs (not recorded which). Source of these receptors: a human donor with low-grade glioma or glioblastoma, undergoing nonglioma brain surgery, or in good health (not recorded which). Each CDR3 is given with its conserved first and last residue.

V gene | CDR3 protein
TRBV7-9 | CASTIEALEVETQYF
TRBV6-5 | CASSSQGGTETQYF
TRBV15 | CATSIRDRGRTDTQYF
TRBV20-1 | CSARQGASYNEQFF
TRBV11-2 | CASSFGGTTEAFF
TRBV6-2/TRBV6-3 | CASSYAGGPTAQFF
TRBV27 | CASYPLAGGGYEQFF
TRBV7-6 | CASSLAGVPDTQYF
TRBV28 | CASSSGTGQYF
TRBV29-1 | CSVEVGELGKQYF
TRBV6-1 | CASSPGTPYEQYF
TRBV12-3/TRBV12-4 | CASRARRVGANVLTF
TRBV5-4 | CARTGYNEQFF
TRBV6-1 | CASQKAGLNTEAFF
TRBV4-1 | CASSQAATPNTEAFF
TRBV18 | CASSPTGTGHEQYF
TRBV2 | CASAGQGTDTQYF
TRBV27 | CASSLYGGGNSPLHF
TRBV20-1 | CSAARLAGSTDTQYF
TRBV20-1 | CSAPPGTGLHGYTF
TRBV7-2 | CASSPGVKRSGSEQFF
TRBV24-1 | CATRLGTGPTEAFF
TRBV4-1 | CASSQAYEQFF
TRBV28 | CASSSRGQINQPQHF
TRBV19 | CASSIRKGRDTEAFF